This T cell receptor beta chain was identified during a study of spatial heterogeneity in lung cancer (dated by TCRdb to about 2019). Turning to the overall study: Beta-chain transcripts were consistently detected in greater numbers than alpha-chain transcripts, which likely reflected higher beta-chain transcript abundance. At surgery, roughly 220 tumor regions, fewer than 85 matched nontumor lung samples and 56 PBMC samples were TCR-sequenced for both alpha and beta chains. In the raw uncorrected reads, each unique combination of TCR and UMI appeared on average more than ten times. Nonsynonymous mutation counts, determined by whole-exome sequencing of tumor tissue, were related to TCR repertoire features. TCR alpha and beta repertoires were quantitatively compared across multiple tumor regions, matched nontumor lung and blood in non-small cell lung cancer. Results the study describes overall, beyond this receptor: Ubiquitous expanded tumor TCRs were found in blood more often at tumor resection than at routine follow-up. Additional single-cell paired TCR alpha and beta sequencing was considered necessary to confirm, at a functional level, the hypothesis that regional TCRs recognize regional mutations.

The germline V gene sets CDR1 to SGHTA and CDR2 to FQGTGA. Here V drops 8 bases and J drops 8 bases, and the junction holds 10 bases not matched to any gene. There are 14 amino acids in the CDR3, from cysteine to phenylalanine inclusive. Solely the CDR3 DNA is kept, with 42 bases framed from the first base. In the case of this clonotype: Its binding antigen is unknown. No per-base quality is available; no much larger clone lies one base away.

The library relied on 5' RACE. The sequencing machine was a NextSeq 500. In the TCR library protocol, a unique molecular identifier was attached to each TCR cDNA molecule so that PCR and sequencing errors could be corrected. Concerning the study's data processing: TCR identification, UMI-based error correction and CDR3 extraction were all carried out with Decombinator tools. TCRs above a frequency of 2 per 1,000, corresponding to the top 1% of the tumor frequency distribution, were defined as expanded. Each repertoire was subsampled 100 times to 5,000 TCRs, after which Renyi diversity was computed with the R vegan package. CDR3 similarity networks were built from amino acid triplet string-kernel similarity, connecting CDR3s with pairwise similarity above 0.82. TCRdb cleaned the public reads at Q25 with fastp, built clones with MiXCR and kept in-frame beta chains. Under each unique CDR3 protein, matching rows form one entry showing the most common genes and DNA. In this record, the V and J calls reflect TCRdb's handling and not the investigators' own analysis. The sample table holds 40,000 or so distinct CDR3 sequences, of which around 7.2% were seen once. Of the sample, approximately 30% is held by the ten largest clones.

In light of the paper, this sample's time point label describes: sample taken at primary tumor resection. The donors were about 65 patients from the lung TRACERx cohort who had early-stage, untreated non-small cell lung cancer. Whole RNA extracted from tumor and nontumor lung tissue, or from cryopreserved PBMC samples, was used for TCR sequencing without cell sorting. Patients were selected for TCR sequencing only if sufficient RNA was available from at least two tumor regions. This sequence uses TRBV7-3 and TRBJ2-1, with 9 bases in between that match TRBD2. The source is a male donor with early-stage non-small cell lung cancer. The sequences come from PBMCs, collected at surgery. For the CDR3, the sequence is CASGQAGGFDEQFF. The nucleotide sequence is given as TGTGCCAGCGGGCAAGCGGGGGGTTTCGATGAGCAGTTCTTC.